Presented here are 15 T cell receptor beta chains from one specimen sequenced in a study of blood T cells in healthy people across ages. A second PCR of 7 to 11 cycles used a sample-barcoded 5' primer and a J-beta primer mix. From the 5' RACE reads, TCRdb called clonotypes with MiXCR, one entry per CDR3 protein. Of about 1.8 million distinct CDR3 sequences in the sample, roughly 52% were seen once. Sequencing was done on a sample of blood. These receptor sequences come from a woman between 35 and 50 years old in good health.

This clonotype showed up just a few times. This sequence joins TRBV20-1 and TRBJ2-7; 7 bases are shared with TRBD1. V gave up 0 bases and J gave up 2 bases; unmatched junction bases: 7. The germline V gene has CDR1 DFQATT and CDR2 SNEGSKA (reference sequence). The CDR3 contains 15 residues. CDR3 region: CSARDLGTVPYEQYF. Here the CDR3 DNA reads TGCAGTGCTAGAGATTTAGGGACAGTGCCCTACGAGCAGTACTTC.

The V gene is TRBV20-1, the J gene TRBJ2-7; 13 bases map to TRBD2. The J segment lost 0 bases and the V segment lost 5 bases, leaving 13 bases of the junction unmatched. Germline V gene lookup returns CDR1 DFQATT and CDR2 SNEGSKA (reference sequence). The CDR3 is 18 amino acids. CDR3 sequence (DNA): TGCAGTGCTCAACCTCCGGGACTAGCGGGGCCACTCTCCTACGAGCAGTACTTC. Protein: CSAQPPGLAGPLSYEQYF.

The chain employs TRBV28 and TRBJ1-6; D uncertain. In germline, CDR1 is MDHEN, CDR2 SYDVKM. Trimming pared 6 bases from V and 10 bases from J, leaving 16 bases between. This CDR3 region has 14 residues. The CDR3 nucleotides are TGTGCCAGCAGCAAAGATACTGGATACTCACCCCTCCACTTT. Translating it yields CASSKDTGYSPLHF.

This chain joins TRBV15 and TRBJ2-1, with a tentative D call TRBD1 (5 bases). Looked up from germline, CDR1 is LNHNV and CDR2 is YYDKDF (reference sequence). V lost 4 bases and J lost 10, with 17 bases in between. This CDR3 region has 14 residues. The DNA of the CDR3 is TGTGCCACCAGCACCCGGCAGGGAATGGGGGAGCAGTTCTTC. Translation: CATSTRQGMGEQFF.

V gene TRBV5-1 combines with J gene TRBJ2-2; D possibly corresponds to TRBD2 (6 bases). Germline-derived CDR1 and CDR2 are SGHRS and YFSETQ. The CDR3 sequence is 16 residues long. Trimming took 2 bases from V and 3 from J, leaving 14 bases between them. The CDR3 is CASSFRGGEYTGELFF. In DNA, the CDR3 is TGCGCCAGCAGCTTTAGGGGCGGGGAGTACACCGGGGAGCTGTTTTTT.

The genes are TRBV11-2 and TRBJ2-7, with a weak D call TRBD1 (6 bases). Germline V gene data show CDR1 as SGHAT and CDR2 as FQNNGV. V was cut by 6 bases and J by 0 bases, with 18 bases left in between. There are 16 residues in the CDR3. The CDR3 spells CASRSLPGQDSYEQYF. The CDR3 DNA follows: TGTGCCAGCAGATCATTACCGGGACAAGACTCCTACGAGCAGTACTTC.

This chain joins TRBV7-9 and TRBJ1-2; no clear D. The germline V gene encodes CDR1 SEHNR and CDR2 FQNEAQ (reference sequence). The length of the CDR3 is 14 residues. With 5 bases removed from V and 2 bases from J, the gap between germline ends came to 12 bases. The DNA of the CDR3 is TGTGCCAGCAGCGGGGTCGACCGCAACTATGGCTACACCTTC. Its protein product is CASSGVDRNYGYTF. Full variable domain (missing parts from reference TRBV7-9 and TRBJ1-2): DTGVSQNPRHKITKRGQNVTFRCDPISEHNRLYWYRQTLGQGPEFLTYFQNEAQLEKSRLLSDRFSAERPKGSFSTLEIQRTEQGDSAMYLCASSGVDRNYGYTFGSGTRLTVV.

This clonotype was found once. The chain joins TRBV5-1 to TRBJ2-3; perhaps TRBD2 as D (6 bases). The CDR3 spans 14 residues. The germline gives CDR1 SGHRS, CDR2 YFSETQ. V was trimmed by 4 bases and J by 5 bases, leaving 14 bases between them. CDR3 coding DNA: TGCGCCAGCAGCGACCGGGACTTTCAAGATACGCAGTATTTT. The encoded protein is CASSDRDFQDTQYF.

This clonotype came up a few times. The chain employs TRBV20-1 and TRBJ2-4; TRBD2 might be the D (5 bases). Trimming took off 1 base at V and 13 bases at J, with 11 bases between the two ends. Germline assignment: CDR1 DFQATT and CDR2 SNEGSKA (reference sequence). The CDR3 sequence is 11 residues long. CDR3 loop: CSARVRGKQYF. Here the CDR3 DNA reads TGCAGTGCTAGAGTACGGGGTAAGCAGTACTTC.

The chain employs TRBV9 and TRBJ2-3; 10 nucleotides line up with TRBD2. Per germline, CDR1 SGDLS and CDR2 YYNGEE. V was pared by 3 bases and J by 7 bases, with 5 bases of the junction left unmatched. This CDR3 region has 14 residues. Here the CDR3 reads CASSAGLAEYTQYF. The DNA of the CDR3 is TGTGCCAGCAGCGCCGGACTAGCGGAATATACGCAGTATTTT. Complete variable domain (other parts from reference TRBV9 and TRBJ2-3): DSGVTQTPKHLITATGQRVTLRCSPRSGDLSVYWYQQSLDQGLQFLIQYYNGEERAKGNILERFSAQQFPDLHSELNLSSLELGDSALYFCASSAGLAEYTQYFGPGTRLTVL.

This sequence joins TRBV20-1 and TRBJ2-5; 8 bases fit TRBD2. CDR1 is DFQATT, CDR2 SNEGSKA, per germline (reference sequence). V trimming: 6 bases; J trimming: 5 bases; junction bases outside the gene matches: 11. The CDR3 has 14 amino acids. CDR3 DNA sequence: TGCAGTGCCCGACGGAGCGGGGGTTATGAGACCCAGTACTTC. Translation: CSARRSGGYETQYF.

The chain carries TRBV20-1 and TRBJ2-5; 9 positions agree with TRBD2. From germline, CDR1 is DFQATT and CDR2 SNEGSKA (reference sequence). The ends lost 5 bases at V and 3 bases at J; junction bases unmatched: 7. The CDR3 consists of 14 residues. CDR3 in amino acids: CSASRTSAKETQYF. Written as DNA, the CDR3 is TGCAGTGCTTCAAGGACTAGCGCCAAAGAGACCCAGTACTTC.

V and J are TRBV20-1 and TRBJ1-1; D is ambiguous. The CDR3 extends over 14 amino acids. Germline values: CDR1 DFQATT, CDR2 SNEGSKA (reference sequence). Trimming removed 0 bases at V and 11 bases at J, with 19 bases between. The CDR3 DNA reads TGCAGTGCTAGAGATGGCGTAATTGGGTTTGGGGCTTTCTTT. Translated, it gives CSARDGVIGFGAFF.

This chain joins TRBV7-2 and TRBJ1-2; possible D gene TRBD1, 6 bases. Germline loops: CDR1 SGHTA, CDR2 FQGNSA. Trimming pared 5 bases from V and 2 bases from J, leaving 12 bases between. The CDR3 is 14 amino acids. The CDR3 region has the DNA TGTGCCAGCAGCGAGGGGGGCGGCAACTATGGCTACACCTTC. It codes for CASSEGGGNYGYTF.

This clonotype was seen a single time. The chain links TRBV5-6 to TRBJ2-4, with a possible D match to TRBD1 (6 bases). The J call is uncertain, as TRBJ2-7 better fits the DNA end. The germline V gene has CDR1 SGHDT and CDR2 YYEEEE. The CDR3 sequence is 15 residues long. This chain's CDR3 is CASSLRDTGIYEQYF. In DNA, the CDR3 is TGTGCCAGCAGCTTGAGGGACACGGGCATCTACGAGCAGTACTTC.